A selection of T cell receptor beta chains follows, all from one sample in a study of T cell responses to AZD1222 COVID-19 vaccine. Libraries were prepared by immunoSEQ multiplex PCR; TCRdb keeps only in-frame clonotypes and omits some of them. This table has about 140,000 clones, more than 80% appearing once. The material sequenced was peripheral blood, taken 28 days after the second dose of the MenACWY control vaccine. The source of these receptors is an adult who received the MenACWY meningococcal vaccine as a control. Each CDR3 is given with its conserved first and last residue. Fields, in order: clone size, D gene, V gene, J gene, CDR3 protein, CDR3 DNA. A D gene is named only where the DNA matches it firmly. For some rows the clone size is stated as once, few or many, or as a class when expanded; others skip it.

>.|.|TRBV7-8|TRBJ1-1
CASSRTPGQGIMNTEAFF
TGTGCCAGCAGCCGTACTCCGGGACAAGGTATCATGAACACTGAAGCTTTCTTT
>few|.|TRBV6-5|TRBJ2-2
CASRWRDTGELFF
TGTGCCAGCAGGTGGCGAGACACCGGGGAGCTGTTTTTT
>.|.|TRBV7-9|TRBJ2-3
CASSLGRALLNTQYF
TGTGCCAGCAGCTTAGGCCGGGCTTTGTTGAATACGCAGTATTTT
>.|.|TRBV6-2/TRBV6-3|TRBJ2-2
CASSQTRVDTGELFF
TGTGCCAGCAGCCAGACGAGGGTAGACACCGGGGAGCTGTTTTTT
>.|.|TRBV7-8|TRBJ1-2
CASSFDRFNGYTF
TGTGCCAGCAGCTTTGACAGGTTCAATGGCTACACCTTC
>.|.|TRBV6-2/TRBV6-3|TRBJ2-7
CASSYSQVSSYEQYF
TGTGCCAGCAGTTACTCTCAGGTTAGCTCCTACGAGCAGTACTTC
>.|TRBD1|TRBV28|TRBJ1-4
CASSPYPGQANEKLFF
TGTGCCAGCAGCCCCTACCCGGGACAGGCGAATGAAAAACTGTTTTTT
>.|TRBD1|TRBV28|TRBJ2-3
CASSRQGRGVDTQYF
TGTGCCAGCAGTCGACAGGGGCGAGGGGTAGATACGCAGTATTTT
>.|.|TRBV5-8|TRBJ2-5
CASSVTNREETQYF
TGTGCCAGCAGCGTGACAAACAGAGAAGAGACCCAGTACTTC
>.|TRBD1|TRBV6-5|TRBJ2-7
CASSPWISRTGEQYF
TGTGCCAGCAGTCCTTGGATTTCTAGGACAGGGGAGCAGTACTTC
>.|TRBD2|TRBV29-1|TRBJ2-7
CSVNGGSSDEQYF
TGCAGCGTTAACGGCGGGAGTAGCGACGAGCAGTACTTC
>.|.|TRBV10-1|TRBJ2-7
CASSESGGHLYF
TGCGCCAGCAGTGAGTCGGGGGGCCACCTGTACTTC
>.|.|TRBV21-1|TRBJ1-1
CARRGQGQRNTEAFF
TGTGCCAGAAGGGGGCAGGGGCAGAGGAACACTGAAGCTTTCTTT
>.|.|TRBV11-2|TRBJ1-2
CASSLDPGNYGYTF
TGTGCCAGCAGCTTAGATCCCGGCAACTATGGCTACACCTTC